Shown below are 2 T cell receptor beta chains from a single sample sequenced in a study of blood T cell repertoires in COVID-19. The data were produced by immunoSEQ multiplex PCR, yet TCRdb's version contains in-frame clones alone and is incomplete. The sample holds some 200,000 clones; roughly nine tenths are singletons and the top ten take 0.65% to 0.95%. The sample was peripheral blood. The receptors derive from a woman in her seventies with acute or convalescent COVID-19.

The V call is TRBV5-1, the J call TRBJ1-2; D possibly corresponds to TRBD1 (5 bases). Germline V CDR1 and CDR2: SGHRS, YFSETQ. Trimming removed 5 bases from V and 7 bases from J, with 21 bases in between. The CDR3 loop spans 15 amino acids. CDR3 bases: TGCGCCAGCAGTCCCGGGGGAGAGGGACGGGGTGGCTACACCTTC. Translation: CASSPGGEGRGGYTF. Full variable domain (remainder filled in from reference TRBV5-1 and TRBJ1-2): KAGVTQTPRYLIKTRGQQVTLSCSPISGHRSVSWYQQTPGQGLQFLFEYFSETQRNKGNFPGRFSGRQFSNSRSEMNVSTLELGDSALYLCASSPGGEGRGGYTFGSGTRLTVV.

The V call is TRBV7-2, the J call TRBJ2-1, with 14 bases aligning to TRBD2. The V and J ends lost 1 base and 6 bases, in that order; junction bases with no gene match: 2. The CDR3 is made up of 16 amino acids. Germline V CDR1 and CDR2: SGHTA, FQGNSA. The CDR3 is CASSLEGTSGSNEQFF. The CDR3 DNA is TGTGCCAGCAGCTTAGAAGGGACTAGCGGGAGCAATGAGCAGTTCTTC. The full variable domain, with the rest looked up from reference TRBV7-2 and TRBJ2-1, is GAGVSQSPSNKVTEKGKDVELRCDPISGHTALYWYRQSLGQGLEFLIYFQGNSAPDKSGLPSDRFSAERTGGSVSTLTIQRTQQEDSAVYLCASSLEGTSGSNEQFFGPGTRLTVL.